Following are 4 T cell receptor beta chains from one sample sequenced in a study of blood T cell repertoires in COVID-19. TCRdb keeps only in-frame clones here, not all; method: immunoSEQ multiplex PCR. This repertoire shows roughly 500,000 clones, more than 85% found once; its top ten account for just over 8%. The sample consisted of PBMCs or T cells enriched from blood (not recorded which). These receptors originate from a woman in her sixties who had recovered from COVID-19.

The chain couples TRBV9 to TRBJ2-7, with D possibly TRBD1 on 6 matching bases. The CDR3 runs 14 residues. V was pared by 0 bases and J by 4 bases, with 11 bases between. Germline lookup yields CDR1 SGDLS and CDR2 YYNGEE. The CDR3, as DNA: TGTGCCAGCAGCGTAGGTCACAGGGAATACGAGCAGTACGTC. Translating it yields CASSVGHREYEQYV.

This sequence joins TRBV6-1 and TRBJ1-1, with a tentative D call TRBD1 (6 bases). The V gene's germline CDR1 is MNHNS and CDR2 SASEGT. Trimming took 2 bases from V and 4 from J, leaving 11 bases between them. CDR3 length: 14 residues. The CDR3 DNA is TGTGCCAGCAGTGAATTGGGGGCTCGCACTGAAGCTTTCTTT. Amino acid sequence: CASSELGARTEAFF.

This chain connects TRBV19 to TRBJ2-3; D may be TRBD2 (5 bases). The CDR3 length is 16 residues. CDR1 LNHDA and CDR2 SQIVND come from the germline V gene (reference sequence). V gave up 6 bases and J gave up 1 base, with 17 bases separating them. The CDR3 DNA reads TGTGCCAGTAGCTTTTCGGGGTATAGAGGCACAGATACGCAGTATTTT. Protein sequence: CASSFSGYRGTDTQYF.

This chain uses TRBV6-1 with TRBJ2-4; 7 bases agree with TRBD1. Germline-derived CDR1 and CDR2 are MNHNS and SASEGT. The CDR3 has 14 residues. J was trimmed by 7 bases and V by 3 bases; bases with no gene match: 6. Here the CDR3 reads CASSDPVTGNIQYF. The CDR3 coding sequence is TGTGCCAGCAGTGATCCAGTGACAGGGAACATTCAGTACTTC.